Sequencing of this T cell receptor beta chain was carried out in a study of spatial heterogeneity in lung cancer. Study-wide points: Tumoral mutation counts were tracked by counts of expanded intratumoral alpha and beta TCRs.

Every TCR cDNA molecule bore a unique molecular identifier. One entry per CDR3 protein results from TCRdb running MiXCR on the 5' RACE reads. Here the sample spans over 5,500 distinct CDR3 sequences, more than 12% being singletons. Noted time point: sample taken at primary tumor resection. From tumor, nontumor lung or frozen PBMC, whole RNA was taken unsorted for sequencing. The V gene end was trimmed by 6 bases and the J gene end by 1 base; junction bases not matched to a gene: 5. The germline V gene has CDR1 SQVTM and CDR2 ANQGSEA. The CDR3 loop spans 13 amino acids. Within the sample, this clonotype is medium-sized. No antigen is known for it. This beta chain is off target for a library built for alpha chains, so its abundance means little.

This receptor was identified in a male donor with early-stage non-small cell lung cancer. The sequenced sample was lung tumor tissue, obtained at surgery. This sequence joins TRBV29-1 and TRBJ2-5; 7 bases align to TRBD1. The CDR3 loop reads CSVVRDSQETQYF. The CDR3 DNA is TGCAGCGTCGTCCGGGACAGCCAAGAGACCCAGTACTTC.